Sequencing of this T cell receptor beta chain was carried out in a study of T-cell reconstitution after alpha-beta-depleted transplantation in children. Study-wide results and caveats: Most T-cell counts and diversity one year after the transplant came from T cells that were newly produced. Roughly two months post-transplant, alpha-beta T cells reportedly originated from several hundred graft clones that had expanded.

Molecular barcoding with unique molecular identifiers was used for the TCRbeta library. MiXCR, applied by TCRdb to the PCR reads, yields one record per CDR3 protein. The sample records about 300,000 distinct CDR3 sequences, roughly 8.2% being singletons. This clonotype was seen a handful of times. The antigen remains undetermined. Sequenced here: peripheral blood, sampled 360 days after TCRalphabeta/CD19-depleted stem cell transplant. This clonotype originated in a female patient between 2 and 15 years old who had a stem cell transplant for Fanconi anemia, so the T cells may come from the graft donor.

The chain's CDR3 is CASSPWDGSYEQYF. As DNA, the CDR3 is TGTGCCAGCAGTCCCTGGGACGGCTCCTACGAGCAGTACTTC. The V gene is TRBV27, the J gene TRBJ2-7; TRBD1 or TRBD2 may be the D gene (5 bases each). Germline loops: CDR1 MNHEY, CDR2 SMNVEV (reference sequence). The CDR3 sequence is 14 residues long. The V gene lost 5 bases and the J gene lost 0 bases, with 11 bases spanning the gap.